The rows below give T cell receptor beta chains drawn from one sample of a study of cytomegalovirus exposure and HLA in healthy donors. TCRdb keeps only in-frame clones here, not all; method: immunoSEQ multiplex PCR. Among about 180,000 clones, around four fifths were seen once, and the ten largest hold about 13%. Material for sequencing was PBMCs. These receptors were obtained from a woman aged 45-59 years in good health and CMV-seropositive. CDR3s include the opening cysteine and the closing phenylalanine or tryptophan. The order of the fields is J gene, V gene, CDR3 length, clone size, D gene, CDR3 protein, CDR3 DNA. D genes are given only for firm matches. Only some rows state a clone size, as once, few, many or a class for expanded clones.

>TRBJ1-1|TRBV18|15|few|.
CASSQGRGMNTEAFF
TGTGCCAGCTCACAGGGGCGGGGCATGAACACTGAAGCTTTCTTT
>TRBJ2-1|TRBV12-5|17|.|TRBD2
CASGKGTSGGPYNEQFF
TGTGCTAGTGGTAAGGGGACTAGCGGGGGCCCTTACAATGAGCAGTTCTTC
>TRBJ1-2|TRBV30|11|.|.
CALRQFYGYTF
TGTGCCTTACGACAGTTCTATGGCTACACCTTC
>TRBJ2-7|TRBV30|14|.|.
CAWTASAGPYEQYF
TGTGCCTGGACCGCTAGTGCGGGGCCATACGAGCAGTACTTC
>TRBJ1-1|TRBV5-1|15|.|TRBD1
CASTIGTGRGTEAFF
TGCGCCAGCACCATAGGGACAGGGCGGGGCACTGAAGCTTTCTTT
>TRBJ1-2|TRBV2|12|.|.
CASSPRRADYTF
TGTGCCAGCAGCCCCCGGCGGGCGGATTACACCTTC
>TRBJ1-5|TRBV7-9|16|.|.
CSSSLGWQGSGQPQHF
TGTTCCAGCAGCCTAGGGTGGCAGGGGAGCGGTCAGCCCCAGCATTTT
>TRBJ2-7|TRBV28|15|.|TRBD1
CASSRPGQGTYEQYF
TGTGCCAGCAGTCGTCCGGGACAGGGGACCTACGAGCAGTACTTC
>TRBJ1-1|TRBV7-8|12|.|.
CASSPQGLEAFF
TGTGCCAGCAGCCCACAGGGTCTTGAAGCTTTCTTT
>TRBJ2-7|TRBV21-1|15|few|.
CASIHSGGPAYEQYF
TGTGCCAGCATCCATAGCGGGGGGCCCGCCTACGAGCAGTACTTC
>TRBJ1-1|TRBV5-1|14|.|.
CASSFTGANTEAFF
TGCGCCAGCAGCTTTACGGGAGCGAACACTGAAGCTTTCTTT
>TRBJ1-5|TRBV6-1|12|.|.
CASSQGNQPQHF
TGTGCCAGCAGTCAGGGCAATCAGCCCCAGCATTTT
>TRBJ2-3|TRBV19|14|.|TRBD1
CATRQGLNTDTQYF
TGTGCCACCCGACAGGGGCTTAACACAGATACGCAGTATTTT
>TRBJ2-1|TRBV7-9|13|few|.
CASRPQGRNEQFF
TGTGCCAGCAGACCTCAGGGGCGGAATGAGCAGTTCTTC
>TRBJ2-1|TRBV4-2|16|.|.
CASSQDRTRPYNEQFF
TGTGCCAGCAGCCAAGATCGGACACGTCCCTACAATGAGCAGTTCTTC
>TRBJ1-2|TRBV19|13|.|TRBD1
CASRDRINYGYTF
TGTGCCAGCCGGGACAGGATTAACTATGGCTACACCTTC
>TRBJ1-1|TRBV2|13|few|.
CASSDWTAGEAFF
TGTGCCAGCAGTGACTGGACTGCGGGTGAAGCTTTCTTT
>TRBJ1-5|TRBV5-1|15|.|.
CASSLVGDQGQPQHF
TGCGCCAGCAGCTTGGTGGGAGACCAAGGACAGCCCCAGCATTTT
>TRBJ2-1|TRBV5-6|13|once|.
CASFGRPYNEQFF
TGTGCCAGCTTCGGGAGACCCTACAATGAGCAGTTCTTC
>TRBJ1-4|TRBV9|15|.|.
CASSVAGGHNEKLFF
TGTGCCAGCAGCGTAGCCGGGGGTCATAATGAAAAACTGTTTTTT
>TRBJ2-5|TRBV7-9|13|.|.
CASSPPLVETQYF
TGTGCCAGCAGCCCACCCCTAGTGGAGACCCAGTACTTC
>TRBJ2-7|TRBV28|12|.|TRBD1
CASSRTGGLEYF
TGTGCCAGCAGTCGGACAGGGGGCTTGGAGTACTTC
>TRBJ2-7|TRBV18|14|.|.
CASSPSVDSYEQYF
TGTGCCAGCTCACCTTCTGTGGACAGCTACGAGCAGTACTTC
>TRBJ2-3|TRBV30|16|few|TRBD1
CAWSGGRTGGADTQYF
TGTGCCTGGAGCGGTGGGCGGACAGGGGGCGCAGATACGCAGTATTTT
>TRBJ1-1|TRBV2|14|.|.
CARPRDGVNTEAFF
TGTGCCAGGCCCCGGGATGGAGTCAACACTGAAGCTTTCTTT
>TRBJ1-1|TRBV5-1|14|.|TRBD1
CASSSQGVGTEAFF
TGCGCCAGCAGCTCTCAGGGGGTAGGAACTGAAGCTTTCTTT
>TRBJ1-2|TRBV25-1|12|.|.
CASSARTLGYTF
TGTGCCAGCAGTGCCAGGACTCTCGGCTACACCTTC
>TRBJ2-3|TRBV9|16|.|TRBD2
CASSPPSGGPINTQYF
TGTGCCAGCAGCCCCCCCTCGGGGGGGCCTATAAATACGCAGTATTTT
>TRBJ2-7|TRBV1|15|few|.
CTTPPQGLTSYEQYF
TGCACCACCCCACCGCAGGGACTCACCTCCTACGAGCAGTACTTC
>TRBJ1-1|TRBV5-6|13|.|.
CASSLGAYTEAFF
TGTGCCAGCAGCTTGGGGGCCTACACTGAAGCTTTCTTT
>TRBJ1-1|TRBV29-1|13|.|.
CSVRRQENTEAFF
TGCAGCGTGAGGAGACAGGAGAACACTGAAGCTTTCTTT
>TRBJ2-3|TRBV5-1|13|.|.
CASSLSVTDTQYF
TGCGCCAGCAGCTTGTCAGTGACAGATACGCAGTATTTT
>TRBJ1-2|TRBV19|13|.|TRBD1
CASSGDRDYGYTF
TGTGCCAGTAGTGGAGACAGGGACTATGGCTACACCTTC
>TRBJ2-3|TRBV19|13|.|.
CASSTLEGGAQYF
TGTGCCAGTAGTACCTTAGAGGGGGGGGCGCAGTATTTT
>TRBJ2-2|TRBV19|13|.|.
CASSIKHTGELFF
TGTGCCAGTAGTATTAAGCACACCGGGGAGCTGTTTTTT
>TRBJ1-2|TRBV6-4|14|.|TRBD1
CASTPEQGDYGYTF
TGTGCCAGCACCCCGGAGCAGGGGGACTATGGCTACACCTTC
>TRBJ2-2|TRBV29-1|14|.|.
CSVEDHRDTGELFF
TGCAGCGTTGAAGATCACAGGGATACCGGGGAGCTGTTTTTT
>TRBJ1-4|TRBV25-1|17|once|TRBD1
CASSALIWDRRGEKLFF
TGTGCCAGCAGTGCCCTAATTTGGGACAGGAGGGGTGAAAAACTGTTTTTT
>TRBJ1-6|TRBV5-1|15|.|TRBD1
CASSTTGYGNSPLHF
TGCGCCAGCAGCACGACAGGGTACGGGAATTCACCCCTCCACTTT
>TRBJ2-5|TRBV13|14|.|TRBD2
CASSFTSGEETQYF
TGTGCCAGCAGCTTCACTAGCGGGGAAGAGACCCAGTACTTC
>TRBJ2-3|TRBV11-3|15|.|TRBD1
CASSLGQYSTDTQYF
TGTGCCAGCAGCCTGGGACAGTACAGCACAGATACGCAGTATTTT
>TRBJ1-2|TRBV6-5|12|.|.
CAIWEGGKGYTF
TGTGCCATTTGGGAAGGAGGGAAAGGCTACACCTTC
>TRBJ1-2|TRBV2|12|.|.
CASNTGNYGYTF
TGTGCCAGCAACACAGGGAACTATGGCTACACCTTC
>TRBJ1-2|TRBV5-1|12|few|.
CASSERTYGYTF
TGCGCCAGCAGCGAGAGAACCTATGGCTACACCTTC
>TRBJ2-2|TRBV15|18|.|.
CATSGTREGQGTTGELFF
TGTGCCACCAGCGGCACCCGGGAGGGACAGGGCACCACCGGGGAGCTGTTTTTT
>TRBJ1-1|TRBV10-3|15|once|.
CAISEGVWIDTEAFF
TGTGCCATCAGTGAAGGAGTGTGGATAGACACTGAAGCTTTCTTT
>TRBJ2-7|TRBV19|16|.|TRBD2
CASSIGGGIAGFEQYF
TGTGCCAGTAGTATAGGCGGAGGAATAGCGGGGTTCGAGCAGTACTTC
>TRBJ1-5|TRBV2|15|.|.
CASSTPGGSNQPQHF
TGTGCCAGCAGCACCCCGGGAGGAAGCAATCAGCCCCAGCATTTT
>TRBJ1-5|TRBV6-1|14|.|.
CASTGGMSNQPQHF
TGTGCCAGCACGGGGGGCATGAGCAATCAGCCCCAGCATTTT
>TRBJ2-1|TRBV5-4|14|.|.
CASSLAGIYNEQFF
TGTGCCAGCAGCTTGGCAGGGATCTACAATGAGCAGTTCTTC
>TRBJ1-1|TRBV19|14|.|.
CASSIKAGNTEAFF
TGTGCCAGTAGTATAAAAGCGGGGAACACTGAAGCTTTCTTT
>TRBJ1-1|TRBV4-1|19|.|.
CASSHHMGQGGGMGTEAFF
TGCGCCAGCAGCCACCATATGGGGCAGGGAGGGGGAATGGGCACTGAAGCTTTCTTT
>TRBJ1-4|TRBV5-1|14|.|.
CASGTGSANEKLFF
TGCGCCAGCGGAACGGGGTCAGCTAATGAAAAACTGTTTTTT
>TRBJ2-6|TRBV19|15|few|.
CASSLQGAGANVLTF
TGTGCCAGTAGCTTACAGGGAGCCGGGGCCAACGTCCTGACTTTC
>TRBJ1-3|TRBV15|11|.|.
CATRGGATIYF
TGTGCCACCAGGGGAGGGGCCACCATATATTTT
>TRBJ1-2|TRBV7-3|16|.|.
CASSLNPSGDSYGYTF
TGTGCCAGCAGCTTAAACCCCTCTGGGGACTCCTATGGCTACACCTTC
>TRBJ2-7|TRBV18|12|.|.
CASSPAAYEQYF
TGTGCCAGCTCACCAGCAGCCTACGAGCAGTACTTC
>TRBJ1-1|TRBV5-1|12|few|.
CASSLDSLEAFF
TGCGCCAGCAGCTTGGACAGTCTTGAAGCTTTCTTT
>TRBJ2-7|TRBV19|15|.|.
CASSIPGGGLYEQYF
TGTGCCAGTAGTATCCCCGGTGGGGGCCTCTACGAGCAGTACTTC
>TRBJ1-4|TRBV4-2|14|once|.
CASSYGQINEKLFF
TGTGCCAGCAGCTACGGACAGATTAATGAAAAACTGTTTTTT